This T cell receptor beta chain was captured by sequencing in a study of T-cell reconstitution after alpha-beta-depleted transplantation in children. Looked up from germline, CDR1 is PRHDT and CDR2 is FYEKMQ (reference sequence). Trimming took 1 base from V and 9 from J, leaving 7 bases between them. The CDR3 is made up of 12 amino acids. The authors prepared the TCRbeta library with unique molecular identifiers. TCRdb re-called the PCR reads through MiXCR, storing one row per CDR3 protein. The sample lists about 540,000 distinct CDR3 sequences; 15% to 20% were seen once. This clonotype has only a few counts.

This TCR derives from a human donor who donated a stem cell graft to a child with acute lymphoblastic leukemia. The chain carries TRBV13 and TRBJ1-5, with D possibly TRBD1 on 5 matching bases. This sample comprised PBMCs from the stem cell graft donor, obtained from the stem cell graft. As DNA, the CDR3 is TGTGCCAGCAGCTTAGAAAGGGGGCCCCAGCATTTT. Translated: CASSLERGPQHF.